The clone carrying this T cell receptor beta chain was detected many times. Its antigen is undetermined. The sample comes from a study of T cells after yellow fever vaccination. Study-wide findings and caveats: The study found a weaker secondary response that peaked faster, day 5 versus 15. Detected again after the booster were most primary-vaccination clones, at nearly 97% CD4 and 88% CD8. There was a possibility that FACS-sorted repertoires contained abundant clonotypes contaminating from the bulk population.

There are 13 residues in the CDR3. The germline V gene encodes CDR1 SGHTA and CDR2 FQGNSA. V was trimmed by 2 bases and J by 5 bases, leaving 8 bases between them. A 5'RACE template-switching step, the method used to make TCR cDNA, added a universal primer site and UMIs. Each CDR3 protein gets one entry after TCRdb re-called the 5' RACE reads with MiXCR. Of roughly 70,000 distinct CDR3 sequences in the sample, roughly 7.4% were seen once. The chain is built from TRBV7-2 and TRBJ2-3, with D unresolved. The TCR sequence derives from a man under 40 who received the YFV17D yellow fever vaccine. The material was CD8+ T cells sorted from PBMCs, obtained on the day of the yellow fever booster vaccination. The CDR3 reads CASSLKGLDTQYF. CDR3 nucleotides: TGTGCCAGCAGCTTAAAAGGTTTAGATACGCAGTATTTT.